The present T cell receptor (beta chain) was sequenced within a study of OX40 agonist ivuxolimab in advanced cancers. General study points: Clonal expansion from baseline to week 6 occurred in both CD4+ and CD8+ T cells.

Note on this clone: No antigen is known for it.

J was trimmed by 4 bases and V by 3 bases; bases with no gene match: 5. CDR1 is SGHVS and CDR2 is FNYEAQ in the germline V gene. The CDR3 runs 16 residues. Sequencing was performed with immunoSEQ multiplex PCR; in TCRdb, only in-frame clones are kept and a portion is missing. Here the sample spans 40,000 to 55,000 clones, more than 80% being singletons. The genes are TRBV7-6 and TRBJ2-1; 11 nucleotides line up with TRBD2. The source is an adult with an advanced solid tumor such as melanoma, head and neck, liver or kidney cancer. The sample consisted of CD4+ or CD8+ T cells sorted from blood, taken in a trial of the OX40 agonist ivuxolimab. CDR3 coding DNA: TGTGCCAGCAGCTTCCGACTAGCGGGGTTATACAATGAGCAGTTCTTC. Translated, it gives CASSFRLAGLYNEQFF.